The T cell receptor beta chain described here comes from a study of response to subunit inactivated influenza vaccine. Germline V gene data show CDR1 as MDHEN and CDR2 as SYDVKM. This CDR3 is 16 amino acids long. Trimming stripped 2 bases from V and 1 base from J, with 15 bases between. Via MiXCR, TCRdb re-called the RT-PCR reads, giving one row per CDR3 protein. This table has about 800,000 distinct CDR3 sequences, around 20% appearing once. General study findings and limits: The authors proposed limited new T cell recruitment per seasonal influenza vaccination.

In this sample, this clonotype turned up a few times. Its antigen is still unknown. Sequenced material: PBMCs from blood, taken 5 to 6 days after vaccination. The sequence came from a man in his fifties or sixties who received an inactivated influenza vaccine. J is TRBJ2-7 and V is TRBV28; D possibly corresponds to TRBD2 (6 bases). Here the CDR3 reads CASSLLSSGRSYEQYF. CDR3 bases: TGTGCCAGCAGTTTACTCAGCAGCGGGCGATCCTACGAGCAGTACTTC.